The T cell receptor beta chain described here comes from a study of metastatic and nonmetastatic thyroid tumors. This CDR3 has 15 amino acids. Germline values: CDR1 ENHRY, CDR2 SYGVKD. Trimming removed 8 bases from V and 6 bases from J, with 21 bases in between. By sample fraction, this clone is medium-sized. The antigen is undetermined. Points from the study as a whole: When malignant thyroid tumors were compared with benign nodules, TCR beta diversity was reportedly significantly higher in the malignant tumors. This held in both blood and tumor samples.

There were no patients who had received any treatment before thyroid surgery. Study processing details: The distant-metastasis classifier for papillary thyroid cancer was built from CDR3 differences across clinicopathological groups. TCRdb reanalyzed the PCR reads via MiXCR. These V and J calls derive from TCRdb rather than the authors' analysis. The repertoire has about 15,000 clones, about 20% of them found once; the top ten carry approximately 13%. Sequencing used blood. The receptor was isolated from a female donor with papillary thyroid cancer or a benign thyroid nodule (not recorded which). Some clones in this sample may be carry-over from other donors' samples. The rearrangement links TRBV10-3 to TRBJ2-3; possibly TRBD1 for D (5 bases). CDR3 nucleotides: TGTGCCATCGGGGCAGGCGCTAATAGTGGGGATACGCAGTATTTT. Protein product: CAIGAGANSGDTQYF.